This record covers a single TCR beta chain. This specimen belongs to a study of blood T cell repertoires in COVID-19. TCRdb keeps only in-frame clones here, not all; method: immunoSEQ multiplex PCR. This repertoire shows about 350,000 clones, roughly 89% found once; its top ten account for roughly 3%. This CDR3 contains 13 residues. The receptor was derived from a woman younger than 30 who had recovered from COVID-19. The source material was peripheral blood. The rearrangement uses TRBV21-1 and TRBJ2-1; TRBD1 reflects the table's D call only, with no check against the DNA. TRBV21-1 represents a pseudogene. The CDR3 nucleotides read TGTGCCAGCAGCAAAGACAGGGTCAATGAGCAGTTCTTC. Translating it yields CASSKDRVNEQFF.